The rows below give T cell receptor beta chains drawn from one sample of a study of shared clonotypes between healthy human individuals. The data were produced by immunoSEQ multiplex PCR, yet TCRdb's version contains in-frame clones alone and is incomplete. The sample gives some 980,000 clones, 60% to 85% of which show up once; nearly 1.5% is in the top ten. Sequencing was done on a sample of memory CD4+ T cells sorted from blood. These receptors all come from a man aged 18 to 29 in good health. The CDR3 runs from the conserved cysteine through the conserved F or W.

TRBJ2-7,TRBV18,12,CASSPGSYEQYF
TRBJ1-4,TRBV12-2,16,CASRLEDGATNEKLFF
TRBJ1-6,TRBV2,14,CASSQDRYNSPLHF
TRBJ1-5,TRBV7-9,13,CASSRTGEQPQHF
TRBJ2-1,TRBV11-2,16,CASSSGTSGRGNEQFF
TRBJ2-7,TRBV28,14,CASSPQQGTYEQYF
TRBJ2-7,TRBV5-1,15,CASSQNTGTSGEQYF
TRBJ2-7,TRBV29-1,14,CSARSGSSGYEQYF
TRBJ2-3,TRBV5-1,15,CASSSTSAATDTQYF
TRBJ2-7,TRBV4-3,13,CASSTSLEFEQYF
TRBJ2-5,TRBV6-1,15,CASRDRDRQQETQYF
TRBJ2-7,TRBV7-9,15,CASSWQGAPPYEQYF
TRBJ2-3,TRBV4-1,14,CASSPGDFTDTQYF
TRBJ1-3,TRBV2,14,CASARGGAGNTIYF
TRBJ2-7,TRBV7-2,15,CASSLRVGSYYEQYF
TRBJ2-2,TRBV4-3,13,CASSQDGHPALFF
TRBJ2-3,TRBV30,13,CAWSAARRDTQYF
TRBJ1-1,TRBV6-1,13,CASSETIDRGAFF
TRBJ1-2,TRBV12-5,15,CASGLVLPDVAGYTF
TRBJ1-2,TRBV19,11,CASSQALGYTF
TRBJ1-5,TRBV5-1,15,CASSLGQASNQPQHF
TRBJ2-1,TRBV11-2,15,CASSPGTSTYNEQFF
TRBJ2-3,TRBV7-6,16,CASSAHRDRVEDTQYF
TRBJ2-7,TRBV5-6,14,CASSPGQATYEQYF
TRBJ2-1,TRBV2,13,CASSFRDTNEQFF
TRBJ2-3,TRBV6-5,16,CASSYSGLAEPGRQYF
TRBJ2-3,TRBV9,14,CASSVVGGPDTQYF
TRBJ2-6,TRBV5-6,17,CASSNRQGIAGANVLTF
TRBJ1-1,TRBV5-1,14,CASSLAAGVTEAFF
TRBJ1-2,TRBV5-4,13,CASSVGPGDGYTF
TRBJ1-2,TRBV7-2,15,CASSRTSGEAYGYTF
TRBJ1-2,TRBV29-1,10,CSVGIGGYTF
TRBJ2-7,TRBV14,11,CASSQGDEQYF
TRBJ2-5,TRBV2,12,CASKGAVETQYF
TRBJ1-1,TRBV18,13,CASSPSRETEAFF
TRBJ1-1,TRBV9,15,CASSLRGSLDTEAFF
TRBJ1-3,TRBV7-9,14,CASRSEGSGNTIYF
TRBJ2-5,TRBV5-5,14,CASSLDQVQETQYF
TRBJ2-6,TRBV7-6,17,CASSLVGTVSGANVLTF
TRBJ2-2,TRBV12-1,17,CASSSEGGSRGTGELFF
TRBJ1-5,TRBV6-6,16,CASSYLGRGGYQPQHF
TRBJ2-2,TRBV4-3,15,CASSQTGGSTGELFF
TRBJ2-7,TRBV5-6,15,CASSSRLDITYEQYF
TRBJ2-2,TRBV5-1,15,CASRPDRGNTGELFF
TRBJ2-7,TRBV19,13,CASSIAGDNEQYF
TRBJ1-5,TRBV6-6,15,CASRPLGGGGQPQHF
TRBJ1-2,TRBV28,13,CASRGQGVDGYTF
TRBJ2-2,TRBV5-1,15,CASSSTRPSTGELFF
TRBJ1-1,TRBV28,12,CASRAQMQEAFF
TRBJ2-2,TRBV9,16,CASSVEDGRTGGELFF
TRBJ1-1,TRBV7-9,12,CASSRKDTQAFF
TRBJ2-7,TRBV2,14,CASRVTRTSYEQYF
TRBJ1-6,TRBV28,14,CASSLSGYNSPLHF
TRBJ2-2,TRBV4-2,18,CASSQTTSGSFNTGELFF
TRBJ2-2,TRBV7-7,14,CASSLEWYTGELFF
TRBJ1-3,TRBV18,18,CASSPPAGTGGSGNTIYF
TRBJ1-2,TRBV5-5,15,CASSLASWSDYGYTF
TRBJ2-7,TRBV30,12,CAWSVQFYEQYF
TRBJ1-2,TRBV5-1,12,CASRTGNYGYTF
TRBJ1-1,TRBV6-1,14,CASIRTALNTEAFF